A selection of T cell receptor beta chains follows, all from one sample in a study of blood T cells in healthy people across ages. TCRdb processed the 5' RACE reads anew with MiXCR; each CDR3 protein has one entry. The sample shows over 1,500,000 distinct CDR3 sequences, 49% of them seen only once. Sample: blood. These receptors came from a woman aged 40 to 50 in good health. CDR3s include the opening cysteine and the closing phenylalanine or tryptophan. The order of the fields is J gene, D gene, V gene, clone size, CDR3 DNA, CDR3 protein. A D gene is named only where the DNA matches it firmly. Rows may omit the clone size; those that give it use once, few, many or a size class.

j_gene: TRBJ1-2
d_gene: .
v_gene: TRBV20-1
abundance: few
CDR3nt: TGCAGTGCTAGAGAAGGCAGGGGCTTTGGCTACACCTTC
CDR3aa: CSAREGRGFGYTF

j_gene: TRBJ2-4
d_gene: TRBD1
v_gene: TRBV28
abundance: few
CDR3nt: TGTGCCAGCACCCCTTCCGGACAGGGTGACAAAAACATTCAGTACTTC
CDR3aa: CASTPSGQGDKNIQYF

j_gene: TRBJ1-4
d_gene: .
v_gene: TRBV12-3/TRBV12-4
abundance: .
CDR3nt: TGTGCCAGCACTGGCAGGGGAGGGGCAACTAATGAAAAACTGTTTTTT
CDR3aa: CASTGRGGATNEKLFF

j_gene: TRBJ2-5
d_gene: .
v_gene: TRBV7-2
abundance: .
CDR3nt: TGTGCCAGTGGGGCTAGCAACTACCAAGAGACCCAGTACTTC
CDR3aa: CASGASNYQETQYF

j_gene: TRBJ2-7
d_gene: TRBD1
v_gene: TRBV19
abundance: few
CDR3nt: TGTGCCAGTAGCCTTCGGACAGGTCCATCCTACGAGCAGTACTTC
CDR3aa: CASSLRTGPSYEQYF

j_gene: TRBJ2-5
d_gene: TRBD1
v_gene: TRBV12-3/TRBV12-4
abundance: .
CDR3nt: TGTGCCAGCAGACTGGGACAGGGGGCGAGGCAAGAGACCCAGTACTTC
CDR3aa: CASRLGQGARQETQYF

j_gene: TRBJ2-7
d_gene: .
v_gene: TRBV5-5
abundance: .
CDR3nt: TGTGCCAGCAGCTTGGTAGGGCCGTGGGAGCAGTACTTC
CDR3aa: CASSLVGPWEQYF

j_gene: TRBJ2-4
d_gene: TRBD1
v_gene: TRBV7-9
abundance: .
CDR3nt: TGTGCCAGCAGCTTAGTTGGGACAGGGAGAAGGAAAAACATTCAGTACTTC
CDR3aa: CASSLVGTGRRKNIQYF

j_gene: TRBJ1-2
d_gene: TRBD1
v_gene: TRBV3-1
abundance: .
CDR3nt: TGTGCCAGCAGCCCCCTCGCGGGCAGGGGGCCTGGCTACACCTTC
CDR3aa: CASSPLAGRGPGYTF

j_gene: TRBJ2-1
d_gene: TRBD1
v_gene: TRBV6-5
abundance: few
CDR3nt: TGTGCCAGCAGGGCCTCAGGGGGAACCTACAATGAGCAGTTCTTC
CDR3aa: CASRASGGTYNEQFF

j_gene: TRBJ2-7
d_gene: .
v_gene: TRBV10-3
abundance: .
CDR3nt: TGTGCCATCAGTGGACAGGACAACTCCTACGAGCAGTACTTC
CDR3aa: CAISGQDNSYEQYF

j_gene: TRBJ2-5
d_gene: TRBD1
v_gene: TRBV7-2
abundance: .
CDR3nt: TGTGCCAGCAGCTTAGGCGCAGGGGGTTCCCAAGAGACCCAGTACTTC
CDR3aa: CASSLGAGGSQETQYF

j_gene: TRBJ2-1
d_gene: TRBD2
v_gene: TRBV7-2
abundance: few
CDR3nt: TGTGCCAGCAGCTTAGAATCGGGGGGGGCCAGAGATGAGCAGTTCTTC
CDR3aa: CASSLESGGARDEQFF

j_gene: TRBJ2-7
d_gene: TRBD1
v_gene: TRBV6-5
abundance: many
CDR3nt: TGTGCCAGCAGTCGCCGGGACAGAAGTCCCTACGAGCAGTACTTC
CDR3aa: CASSRRDRSPYEQYF

j_gene: TRBJ1-2
d_gene: TRBD1
v_gene: TRBV6-5
abundance: few
CDR3nt: TGTGCCAGCAGTCCAGGGACAGGGGCCCCACCTGATGGCTACACCTTC
CDR3aa: CASSPGTGAPPDGYTF

j_gene: TRBJ2-1
d_gene: TRBD1
v_gene: TRBV12-3/TRBV12-4
abundance: few
CDR3nt: TGTGCCAGCAGTTTGGGACAGGGGATCAATGAGCAGTTCTTC
CDR3aa: CASSLGQGINEQFF

j_gene: TRBJ2-7
d_gene: .
v_gene: TRBV27
abundance: once
CDR3nt: TGTGCCAGCAGTCAGACCCCCAATGAGCAGTACTTC
CDR3aa: CASSQTPNEQYF

j_gene: TRBJ2-3
d_gene: TRBD2
v_gene: TRBV20-1
abundance: few
CDR3nt: TGCAGTGCTGGGAATAGCGGGGGGGCGAAAGATACGCAGTATTTT
CDR3aa: CSAGNSGGAKDTQYF

j_gene: TRBJ2-5
d_gene: TRBD2
v_gene: TRBV12-3/TRBV12-4
abundance: .
CDR3nt: TGTGCCAGCAGTTTAGTAGCGGGGAGCCCCGGGGAGACCCAGTACTTC
CDR3aa: CASSLVAGSPGETQYF

j_gene: TRBJ2-4
d_gene: TRBD1
v_gene: TRBV12-3/TRBV12-4
abundance: few
CDR3nt: TGTGCCAGCAGGGGACAGGGAATCATTCAGTACTTC
CDR3aa: CASRGQGIIQYF

j_gene: TRBJ2-1
d_gene: .
v_gene: TRBV5-1
abundance: .
CDR3nt: TGCGCCAGCAGCGGAGATAGACAGAAGTCTGAGCAGTTCTTC
CDR3aa: CASSGDRQKSEQFF

j_gene: TRBJ1-4
d_gene: TRBD1
v_gene: TRBV6-1
abundance: few
CDR3nt: TGTGCCAGCAGCCAACCGGGACAGGGTCGCGAAAAACTGTTTTTT
CDR3aa: CASSQPGQGREKLFF

j_gene: TRBJ2-1
d_gene: TRBD2
v_gene: TRBV24-1
abundance: .
CDR3nt: TGTGCCACCAGTGATCCGACTAGCGGGGAGATCAATGAGCAGTTCTTC
CDR3aa: CATSDPTSGEINEQFF

j_gene: TRBJ2-3
d_gene: TRBD2
v_gene: TRBV20-1
abundance: .
CDR3nt: TGCAGTGCTAGAGGCGGGGGGGCGCCAGATACGCAGTATTTT
CDR3aa: CSARGGGAPDTQYF

j_gene: TRBJ2-3
d_gene: .
v_gene: TRBV6-1
abundance: .
CDR3nt: TGTGCCAGCAGTGAAAGGTGGGCTAGCACAGATACGCAGTATTTT
CDR3aa: CASSERWASTDTQYF

j_gene: TRBJ2-4
d_gene: TRBD2
v_gene: TRBV7-8
abundance: .
CDR3nt: TGTGCCAGCAGCGGAGGAGGACTAGCGGGGGGCTCTTTAGCCAAAAACATTCAGTACTTC
CDR3aa: CASSGGGLAGGSLAKNIQYF

j_gene: TRBJ2-5
d_gene: .
v_gene: TRBV27
abundance: .
CDR3nt: TGTGCCAGCAGTTTTCGGTATCTGGAGACCCAGTACTTC
CDR3aa: CASSFRYLETQYF

j_gene: TRBJ1-4
d_gene: .
v_gene: TRBV12-3/TRBV12-4
abundance: .
CDR3nt: TGTGCCAGCAGCACCACCAGCCCTAATGAAAAACTGTTTTTT
CDR3aa: CASSTTSPNEKLFF

j_gene: TRBJ2-1
d_gene: TRBD1
v_gene: TRBV28
abundance: .
CDR3nt: TGTGCCAGCAGACCCTTCGGCAGGGGGCCTTACAATGAGCAGTTCTTC
CDR3aa: CASRPFGRGPYNEQFF

j_gene: TRBJ2-1
d_gene: TRBD1
v_gene: TRBV12-3/TRBV12-4
abundance: many
CDR3nt: TGTGCCAGCAGTCCGGACAGGGGTTCGGGTGAGCAGTTCTTC
CDR3aa: CASSPDRGSGEQFF

j_gene: TRBJ1-2
d_gene: .
v_gene: TRBV28
abundance: .
CDR3nt: TGTGCCAGCAGCCCCGCCGGTAGCTACACCTTC
CDR3aa: CASSPAGSYTF

j_gene: TRBJ2-7
d_gene: .
v_gene: TRBV7-2
abundance: few
CDR3nt: TGTGCTAGCAGCCCTTTAGCCACGTTTTACGAGCAGTACTTC
CDR3aa: CASSPLATFYEQYF

j_gene: TRBJ2-3
d_gene: .
v_gene: TRBV14
abundance: few
CDR3nt: TGTGCCAGCAGCCTCCGGGACTTCACAGATACGCAGTATTTT
CDR3aa: CASSLRDFTDTQYF

j_gene: TRBJ2-7
d_gene: .
v_gene: TRBV5-1
abundance: once
CDR3nt: TGCGCCAGCAGCTTGGCGCCAGTCGAGGGTTACAATGAGCAGTACTTC
CDR3aa: CASSLAPVEGYNEQYF

j_gene: TRBJ2-5
d_gene: .
v_gene: TRBV27
abundance: .
CDR3nt: TGTGCCAGCAGTTTATCCCGGCAGGGGGGAGGAGAGACCCAGTACTTC
CDR3aa: CASSLSRQGGGETQYF

j_gene: TRBJ1-1
d_gene: .
v_gene: TRBV5-6
abundance: .
CDR3nt: TGTGCCAGCAGCTGGAGGGTGATGAACACTGAAGCTTTCTTT
CDR3aa: CASSWRVMNTEAFF

j_gene: TRBJ2-6
d_gene: .
v_gene: TRBV7-3
abundance: few
CDR3nt: TGTGCCAGCAGCTTAACGGGACCACGATTATTCAACGTCCTGACTTTC
CDR3aa: CASSLTGPRLFNVLTF

j_gene: TRBJ2-2
d_gene: .
v_gene: TRBV20-1
abundance: .
CDR3nt: TGCAGTGCTAGAGACCATGGCGTCTACGCGAACTTGAACACCGGGGAGCTGTTTTTT
CDR3aa: CSARDHGVYANLNTGELFF

j_gene: TRBJ2-1
d_gene: .
v_gene: TRBV4-2
abundance: .
CDR3nt: TGTGCCAGCAGCTCTCCTTCGATCGACAATGAGCAGTTCTTC
CDR3aa: CASSSPSIDNEQFF

j_gene: TRBJ2-1
d_gene: .
v_gene: TRBV11-2
abundance: .
CDR3nt: TGTGCCAGCAGCTTAGAGCAGGGTGATGAGCAGTTCTTC
CDR3aa: CASSLEQGDEQFF

j_gene: TRBJ2-5
d_gene: TRBD1
v_gene: TRBV10-3
abundance: many
CDR3nt: TGTGCCATCAGTGAGTCCCAGGGGGCGCGAGAGACCCAGTACTTC
CDR3aa: CAISESQGARETQYF

j_gene: TRBJ2-7
d_gene: .
v_gene: TRBV5-1
abundance: .
CDR3nt: TGCGCCAGCAGCTTGGTTCGGGACACATTCTACGAGCAGTACTTC
CDR3aa: CASSLVRDTFYEQYF

j_gene: TRBJ1-4
d_gene: TRBD1
v_gene: TRBV11-2
abundance: .
CDR3nt: TGTGCCAGCAGCTTAAGGACAGGGAAACTCGCGTCCGAAAAACTGTTTTTT
CDR3aa: CASSLRTGKLASEKLFF

j_gene: TRBJ2-7
d_gene: TRBD1
v_gene: TRBV6-1
abundance: few
CDR3nt: TGTGCCAGCCGTGAGGGGGCCTCCTACGAGCAGTACTTC
CDR3aa: CASREGASYEQYF

j_gene: TRBJ2-7
d_gene: .
v_gene: TRBV6-6
abundance: .
CDR3nt: TGTGCCAGCACTCATCCTCCCAGCTCCTACGAGCAGTACTTC
CDR3aa: CASTHPPSSYEQYF

j_gene: TRBJ1-1
d_gene: .
v_gene: TRBV20-1
abundance: .
CDR3nt: TGCAGTGCTAGAGACCCCGGTCGGAACACTGAAGCTTTCTTT
CDR3aa: CSARDPGRNTEAFF

j_gene: TRBJ2-7
d_gene: .
v_gene: TRBV12-3/TRBV12-4
abundance: .
CDR3nt: TGTGCCAGCAGTCCCGATCGACAGACCAATGAGCAGTACTTC
CDR3aa: CASSPDRQTNEQYF

j_gene: TRBJ2-4
d_gene: .
v_gene: TRBV14
abundance: few
CDR3nt: TGTGCCAGCAGCCAAAATTTCGGCTTAGCCAAAAACATTCAGTACTTC
CDR3aa: CASSQNFGLAKNIQYF

j_gene: TRBJ2-5
d_gene: .
v_gene: TRBV20-1
abundance: many
CDR3nt: TGCAGTGCTAGAGATCCCCCCGACCCGGGGCAAACCCAGTACTTC
CDR3aa: CSARDPPDPGQTQYF

j_gene: TRBJ2-3
d_gene: .
v_gene: TRBV7-2
abundance: .
CDR3nt: TGTGCCAGCAGCTTGGAACTAAGAGGCACAGATACGCAGTATTTT
CDR3aa: CASSLELRGTDTQYF

j_gene: TRBJ2-5
d_gene: .
v_gene: TRBV27
abundance: few
CDR3nt: TGTGCCAGCAGTCGATCGAGGGGGGGCGATGGGACCCAGTACTTC
CDR3aa: CASSRSRGGDGTQYF

j_gene: TRBJ2-3
d_gene: TRBD2
v_gene: TRBV12-3/TRBV12-4
abundance: few
CDR3nt: TGTGCCACCAAGCGGGGGGACACAGATACGCAGTATTTT
CDR3aa: CATKRGDTDTQYF

j_gene: TRBJ2-5
d_gene: .
v_gene: TRBV20-1
abundance: .
CDR3nt: TGCAGTGCCGTCCCGGGGGCCGAGGGAGAGACCCAGTACTTC
CDR3aa: CSAVPGAEGETQYF

j_gene: TRBJ2-6
d_gene: TRBD1
v_gene: TRBV5-1
abundance: few
CDR3nt: TGCGCCAGCAGCAAATACGGACAGGGGGGGAGGACTGGGGCCAACGTCCTGACTTTC
CDR3aa: CASSKYGQGGRTGANVLTF

j_gene: TRBJ2-5
d_gene: .
v_gene: TRBV28
abundance: .
CDR3nt: TGTGCCAGCACCCCCCCGGGAGCCGGCCAAGAGACCCAGTACTTC
CDR3aa: CASTPPGAGQETQYF

j_gene: TRBJ2-1
d_gene: TRBD2
v_gene: TRBV5-1
abundance: .
CDR3nt: TGCGCCAGCAGCTTGGCCGGACTAGCGGGGGCCAACAATGAGCAGTTCTTC
CDR3aa: CASSLAGLAGANNEQFF

j_gene: TRBJ1-6
d_gene: .
v_gene: TRBV6-5
abundance: .
CDR3nt: TGTGCCAGCAGTTACGACCAGGTTAGGGGGTCACCCCTCCACTTT
CDR3aa: CASSYDQVRGSPLHF

j_gene: TRBJ1-2
d_gene: .
v_gene: TRBV5-1
abundance: .
CDR3nt: TGCGCCAGCAGCTTGGAGTTAATCCTGGATGGCTACACCTTC
CDR3aa: CASSLELILDGYTF